Below, one T cell receptor beta chain is given with its context. Its antigen remains unidentified. The entry originates in a study of monozygotic twins with inflammatory bowel disease. Overall study findings and caveats: Discordant twins had repertoire similarity that did not differ from that of concordant twins, possibly from limited power. Differing T cell subtypes remained indistinguishable.

Used for each TCR library was roughly 3,500 ng of total RNA. The template-switching step introduced UMIs that carried a 6-nucleotide sample barcode. TCRdb processed the 5' RACE reads again and assigns one entry to each CDR3 protein, with no DNA. The table lists 210,000 or so distinct CDR3 sequences. Looked up from germline, CDR1 is SGHTA and CDR2 is FQGNSA. This CDR3 has 16 amino acids. This chain connects TRBV7-2 to TRBJ1-1; TCRdb indicates TRBD1, and absent DNA this call remains unverified. Sequences were obtained from blood. This sequence was found in a human donor with ulcerative colitis or Crohn's disease, or a healthy co-twin of an affected twin (not recorded which). The CDR3 here is CASSLGDRVAKTEAFF.